Below are 14 T cell receptor beta chains sequenced from a single sample in a study of CD8+ T cells in alopecia areata. Treatment reported: oral pan-JAK inhibitor, 5-10 mg twice daily. As the sequencing template, cDNA was produced by extracting RNA and reverse transcribing it. This table comes from immunoSEQ multiplex PCR, and its TCRdb copy is limited to in-frame clones, with some not included. The sample includes some 200,000 clones, approximately 40% of them seen just once. The sequencing here drew on CD4+ T cells sorted from blood, taken around week 36, from a patient treated with tofacitinib. These receptor sequences come from a human donor with alopecia areata.

This clone was counted between two and nine times. The DNA for the CDR3 is TGTGCCAGCTCACCACGTTATAGCGGGAGCGGGACCGGGGAGCTGTTTTTT. Translated: CASSPRYSGSGTGELFF. This chain uses TRBV18 with TRBJ2-2; 9 bases align to TRBD2. Germline lookup yields CDR1 KGHSH and CDR2 LQKENI. The V segment lost 1 base and the J segment 5 bases; nucleotides outside the gene matches: 8. CDR3 length: 17 residues.

V gene TRBV5-1 combines with J gene TRBJ2-1, with unresolved D. The CDR3 covers 15 residues. CDR1 SGHRS and CDR2 YFSETQ come from the germline V gene. Deletions cut 0 bases from V and 5 bases from J, with 12 bases between. CDR3 residues: CASSLGSLRDNEQFF. The DNA of the CDR3 is TGCGCCAGCAGCTTGGGGAGCCTTAGGGACAATGAGCAGTTCTTC. Using reference TRBV5-1 and TRBJ2-1 for the parts outside the CDR3, the full variable domain is KAGVTQTPRYLIKTRGQQVTLSCSPISGHRSVSWYQQTPGQGLQFLFEYFSETQRNKGNFPGRFSGRQFSNSRSEMNVSTLELGDSALYLCASSLGSLRDNEQFFGPGTRLTVL.

There are a few counts of this clone. This chain links TRBV7-9 with TRBJ2-7, with 9 bases lining up with TRBD1. This CDR3 is built from 15 residues. The trim removed 6 bases at V and 3 bases at J, leaving 9 bases unmatched. Germline V gene data show CDR1 as SEHNR and CDR2 as FQNEAQ (reference sequence). The CDR3 DNA reads TGTGCCAGCAGTTCACAGGACAGGGGAGTCTACGAGCAGTACTTC. Translating gives CASSSQDRGVYEQYF.

This clone was counted only a few times. V usage is TRBV27 and J usage is TRBJ1-2; D unclear. Germline V gene sequence: CDR1 MNHEY, CDR2 SMNVEV (reference sequence). The CDR3 length is 15 residues. V was trimmed by 4 bases and J by 4 bases, leaving 16 bases between them. The DNA of the CDR3 is TGTGCCAGCAGTTCCACGCCACGTGTAAGCTATGGCTACACCTTC. Translated, it gives CASSSTPRVSYGYTF.

The chain links TRBV6-5 to TRBJ2-1; 14 bases line up with TRBD2. CDR3 length: 15 amino acids. Germline CDR1 is MNHEY and CDR2 is SVGAGI. J gave up 6 bases and V 5 bases, and 3 bases lay outside the gene matches. The CDR3 coding sequence is TGTGCCAGCAGTCCAGGGACTAGCGGGAGCAATGAGCAGTTCTTC. Protein: CASSPGTSGSNEQFF.

V usage is TRBV15 and J usage is TRBJ2-7; tentative D call: TRBD1 (6 bases). V lost 3 bases and J lost 7, with 22 bases in between. The CDR3 sequence is 16 residues long. CDR1 and CDR2 (germline): LNHNV, YYDKDF (reference sequence). CDR3 nucleotide sequence: TGTGCCACCAGCAGGAATCCGGGACACGGGCTTGGAGAGCAGTACTTC. It specifies CATSRNPGHGLGEQYF.

J is TRBJ2-5 and V is TRBV4-1; tentatively, D is TRBD1 or TRBD2 (6 bases each). Trimming shortened V by 0 bases and J by 5 bases, and 13 bases separated the two germline ends. The CDR3 has 15 amino acids. CDR1 is MGHRA and CDR2 is YSYEKL in the germline V gene. CDR3 coding DNA: TGCGCCAGCAGCCAAGAGTGGCAGGGGAGGGAGACCCAGTACTTC. This gives the protein CASSQEWQGRETQYF.

This chain links TRBV9 with TRBJ2-2; tentatively, D is TRBD2 (6 bases). CDR3 size: 16 residues. The germline V and J ends were trimmed by 0 bases and 4 bases, with 13 bases remaining between them. Germline assignment: CDR1 SGDLS and CDR2 YYNGEE. The CDR3 reads CASSVVGGGGTGELFF. The DNA for the CDR3 is TGTGCCAGCAGCGTAGTTGGGGGAGGCGGCACCGGGGAGCTGTTTTTT.

V usage is TRBV5-1 and J usage is TRBJ1-1; a possible D gene is TRBD1 (5 bases). V lost 4 bases to trimming and J lost 1 base, with 14 bases between them. This CDR3 spans 15 amino acids. CDR1 is SGHRS and CDR2 is YFSETQ in the germline V gene. The CDR3 sequence is CASSATVRANTEAFF. DNA for the CDR3: TGCGCCAGCAGCGCGACAGTGAGGGCGAACACTGAAGCTTTCTTT.

The rearrangement links TRBV14 to TRBJ1-2, with D perhaps matching TRBD1 (6 bases). This CDR3 has 16 residues. The germline V gene has CDR1 SGHDN and CDR2 FVKESK. Trimming stripped 4 bases from V and 7 bases from J, with 22 bases between. This CDR3 reads CASSPRWDKPPGGYTF. The CDR3 DNA reads TGTGCCAGCAGCCCGCGATGGGACAAACCTCCCGGTGGCTACACCTTC.

This clone was detected a few times. The CDR3: CASSQISGRDTDTQYF. DNA of the CDR3: TGCGCCAGCAGCCAAATTAGCGGCCGGGACACAGATACGCAGTATTTT. The chain is built from TRBV5-1 and TRBJ2-3; tentatively, D is TRBD2 (6 bases). Germline V gene lookup returns CDR1 SGHRS and CDR2 YFSETQ. The CDR3 length is 16 residues. Between the trimmed V and J ends, which lost 4 bases and 2 bases, there was a span of 17 bases. The full variable domain, in which reference TRBV5-1 and TRBJ2-3 provide the parts outside the CDR3, is KAGVTQTPRYLIKTRGQQVTLSCSPISGHRSVSWYQQTPGQGLQFLFEYFSETQRNKGNFPGRFSGRQFSNSRSEMNVSTLELGDSALYLCASSQISGRDTDTQYFGPGTRLTVL.

This sequence joins TRBV4-2 and TRBJ2-1; a possible D gene is TRBD2 (6 bases). V was clipped by 4 bases and J by 0 bases, with 16 bases between them. The CDR3 has 17 amino acids. Germline CDR1 is LGHNA and CDR2 is YNFKEQ. The CDR3 is CASSRAGASVSYNEQFF. DNA for the CDR3: TGTGCCAGCAGCCGGGCTGGGGCTAGCGTCTCCTACAATGAGCAGTTCTTC.

The V call is TRBV27, the J call TRBJ2-1, with D unresolved. The germline V gene has CDR1 MNHEY and CDR2 SMNVEV (reference sequence). V was clipped by 5 bases and J by 5 bases, with 13 bases between them. This CDR3 comprises 14 residues. In DNA, the CDR3 is TGTGCCAGCAGTAGAAGGTCTGGGGACAATGAGCAGTTCTTC. This gives the protein CASSRRSGDNEQFF.

The rearrangement uses TRBV10-3 and TRBJ1-1; D is undetermined. The CDR3 runs to 13 residues. The V end was cut by 7 bases, the J end by 1 base, with 10 bases between. CDR1 is ENHRY and CDR2 is SYGVKD in the germline V gene. CDR3 sequence: CAIKVQGNTEAFF. CDR3 coding DNA: TGTGCCATCAAAGTTCAAGGGAACACTGAAGCTTTCTTT.